The 6 T cell receptor beta chains below come from one sample, sequenced in a study of blood T cells in healthy people across ages. A second PCR of 7 to 11 cycles used a sample-barcoded 5' primer and a J-beta primer mix. MiXCR, run by TCRdb on the 5' RACE reads, gives a single entry per CDR3 protein. The sample holds about 780,000 distinct CDR3 sequences; roughly 25% are singletons and the top ten take under 3%. These same records also appear under a second study, on T cells of mothers and their children.

Source material: blood. Every receptor here comes from a boy aged 5-17 years in good health.

The chain is built from TRBV3-1 and TRBJ1-1; 7 nucleotides align to TRBD1. Germline lookup yields CDR1 LGHDT and CDR2 YNNKEL (reference sequence). The CDR3 contains 15 residues. With 4 bases clipped from V and 5 bases from J, the junction kept 10 bases outside the gene matches. The chain's CDR3 is CASSPARRGRTEAFF. The CDR3, as DNA: TGTGCCAGCAGCCCAGCACGGAGGGGGCGTACTGAAGCTTTCTTT.

The CDR3 protein is CASSDQGTNTGELFF. As DNA, the CDR3 is TGTGCCAGCAGTGACCAGGGGACGAACACCGGGGAGCTGTTTTTT. The chain joins TRBV2 to TRBJ2-2, with D perhaps matching TRBD1 (6 bases). The CDR3 covers 15 residues. CDR1 SNHLY and CDR2 FYNNEI come from the germline V gene. Trimming shortened V by 3 bases and J by 0 bases, and 8 bases separated the two germline ends. Filled out from reference TRBV2 and TRBJ2-2, the complete variable domain reads EPEVTQTPSHQVTQMGQEVILRCVPISNHLYFYWYRQILGQKVEFLVSFYNNEISEKSEIFDDQFSVERPDGSNFTLKIRSTKLEDSAMYFCASSDQGTNTGELFFGEGSRLTVL.

This clonotype was detected only a few times. The chain joins TRBV7-9 to TRBJ2-7; 12 bases align to TRBD1. Germline V gene data show CDR1 as SEHNR and CDR2 as FQNEAQ (reference sequence). The CDR3 spans 17 residues. Trimming at V came to 0 bases and at J to 0 bases, leaving 3 bases not matched to a gene. The CDR3 loop reads CASSLAGTGGTSYEQYF. The CDR3 DNA sequence: TGTGCCAGCAGCTTAGCGGGGACAGGGGGCACCTCCTACGAGCAGTACTTC.

This clonotype occurred a few times. V usage is TRBV20-1 and J usage is TRBJ2-7, with D unclear. The CDR3 length is 12 residues. Between the trimmed V and J ends, which lost 1 base and 8 bases, there was a span of 12 bases. Germline V CDR1 and CDR2: DFQATT, SNEGSKA (reference sequence). The CDR3 coding sequence is TGCAGTGCTAGAGGGCCGACCCACAAGCAGTACTTC. Protein: CSARGPTHKQYF.

The sample holds a few counts of this clonotype. The chain couples TRBV20-1 to TRBJ1-2; 7 bases map to TRBD1. J gave up 0 bases and V 4 bases, and 5 bases lay outside the gene matches. Germline CDR1 DFQATT, CDR2 SNEGSKA (reference sequence). The CDR3 is made up of 14 amino acids. The CDR3 DNA sequence: TGCAGTGCTACGGAAGGACAGGCTAACTATGGCTACACCTTC. This gives the protein CSATEGQANYGYTF.

The J gene is TRBJ2-4, the V gene TRBV4-1; D unclear. The CDR3 totals 13 residues. V was cut by 1 base and J by 7 bases, with 8 bases left in between. Germline-derived CDR1 and CDR2 are MGHRA and YSYEKL. Written as DNA, the CDR3 is TGCGCCAGCAGCCAAGGGCAGGCCAACATTCAGTACTTC. Translation: CASSQGQANIQYF.